This T cell receptor beta chain comes out of a study of technical replicates of blood from a handful of donors. Assay used: immunoSEQ multiplex PCR; TCRdb lists only in-frame clones, some missing. The data contain tens of thousands of clones, more than 85% of them singletons. This CDR3 region has 16 residues. Germline assignment: CDR1 SGHVS and CDR2 FQNEAQ. The ends lost 6 bases at V and 7 bases at J; junction bases unmatched: 8. Sequencing input: PBMCs. The chain is built from TRBV7-8 and TRBJ1-6, with 11 bases lining up with TRBD1. The clonotype comes from a human donor in good health. Some clones in this sample may be carry-over from other donors' samples. CDR3 in amino acids: CASSRTGGAGNSPLHF. As DNA, the CDR3 is TGTGCCAGCAGTCGGACAGGGGGCGCTGGAAATTCACCCCTCCACTTT.